Shown below are 10 T cell receptor beta chains from a single sample sequenced in a study of technical replicates of blood from a few donors. Only in-frame clones appear in the TCRdb table, and some are missing; sequencing was by immunoSEQ multiplex PCR. The data hold more than 65,000 clones, with 97% observed a single time. The sample was T cells isolated from PBMCs. These receptors were taken from a human donor in good health.

The chain has TRBV27 and TRBJ2-5; 9 bases align to TRBD1. The germline CDR1 and CDR2 sequences are MNHEY and SMNVEV (reference sequence). J gave up 4 bases and V 2 bases, and 2 bases lay outside the gene matches. This CDR3 spans 14 amino acids. In nucleotides, the CDR3 is TGTGCCAGCAGTTTAACAGGGGGCATAGAGACCCAGTACTTC. The encoded protein is CASSLTGGIETQYF.

V gene TRBV9 combines with J gene TRBJ2-3; 7 nucleotides match TRBD2. The ends lost 6 bases at V and 1 base at J; junction bases unmatched: 8. Germline lookup yields CDR1 SGDLS and CDR2 YYNGEE. The CDR3 contains 15 residues. The CDR3 loop is CASTSGGRGTDTQYF. The CDR3 bases are TGTGCCAGCACCTCGGGAGGACGGGGCACAGATACGCAGTATTTT.

The CDR3 reads CASPGGLGNEQFF. The DNA of the CDR3 is TGTGCCAGCCCAGGGGGTTTGGGCAATGAGCAGTTCTTC. The chain is built from TRBV6-1 and TRBJ2-1, with 7 bases aligning to TRBD1. J gave up 6 bases and V 8 bases, and 7 bases lay outside the gene matches. In germline, CDR1 is MNHNS, CDR2 SASEGT. The CDR3 covers 13 residues.

The table lists this clone with a count of one. The chain employs TRBV5-1 and TRBJ2-4; 8 positions agree with TRBD1. The V and J ends lost 2 bases and 2 bases, in that order; junction bases with no gene match: 3. Germline V gene sequence: CDR1 SGHRS, CDR2 YFSETQ. The CDR3 sequence is 15 residues long. The CDR3 DNA is TGCGCCAGCAGCTTACAGGGGGAAACCAAAAACATTCAGTACTTC. The encoded protein is CASSLQGETKNIQYF.

The V gene is TRBV11-3, the J gene TRBJ2-7; D may be TRBD2 (7 bases). The germline CDR1 and CDR2 sequences are SGHNT and YENEEA. CDR3 length: 15 residues. V dropped 4 bases and J dropped 0 bases, with 13 bases sitting between them. This CDR3 reads CASSSRGASSYEQYF. DNA for the CDR3: TGTGCCAGCAGCTCCCGGGGGGCCAGCTCCTACGAGCAGTACTTC. Using reference TRBV11-3 and TRBJ2-7 for the parts outside the CDR3, the full variable domain is EAGVVQSPRYKIIEKKQPVAFWCNPISGHNTLYWYLQNLGQGPELLIRYENEEAVDDSQLPKDRFSAERLKGVDSTLKIQPAELGDSAVYLCASSSRGASSYEQYFGPGTRLTVT.

The V call is TRBV29-1, the J call TRBJ2-1; D is unresolved. Trimming removed 1 base from V and 2 bases from J, with 9 bases in between. The CDR3 covers 14 residues. Germline-derived CDR1 and CDR2 are SQVTM and ANQGSEA. The CDR3: CSVEGLYTYNEQFF. The CDR3 region has the DNA TGCAGCGTTGAAGGACTGTACACCTACAATGAGCAGTTCTTC.

The chain employs TRBV6-1 and TRBJ2-5; TRBD2 agrees at 13 bases. Germline V gene sequence: CDR1 MNHNS, CDR2 SASEGT. CDR3 length: 16 residues. With 2 bases clipped from V and 3 bases from J, the junction kept 3 bases outside the gene matches. CDR3 nucleotide sequence: TGTGCCAGCAGTGAATTTGGACTAGCGGGAGAAGAGACCCAGTACTTC. Translation gives CASSEFGLAGEETQYF.

This clone was seen a single time. J is TRBJ1-1 and V is TRBV19, with TRBD1 identical over 7 bases. CDR3 size: 15 residues. The trim removed 3 bases at V and 1 base at J, leaving 5 bases unmatched. Germline CDR1 and CDR2: LNHDA and SQIVND (reference sequence). CDR3 in amino acids: CASSMDQGGNTEAFF. The CDR3 region has the DNA TGTGCCAGTAGTATGGACCAGGGGGGGAACACTGAAGCTTTCTTT.

The gene calls are TRBV5-1 and TRBJ2-5, with 8 bases fitting TRBD2. Germline assignment: CDR1 SGHRS and CDR2 YFSETQ. This CDR3 comprises 14 residues. Unmatched junction bases numbered 0, after V lost 1 base and J lost 1 base. This CDR3 is CASSLTSGQETQYF. DNA for the CDR3: TGCGCCAGCAGCTTGACTAGCGGCCAAGAGACCCAGTACTTC.

The chain couples TRBV4-1 to TRBJ2-1, with D tentatively TRBD2 (6 bases). With 4 bases removed from V and 3 bases from J, the gap between germline ends came to 13 bases. The CDR3 contains 15 residues. CDR1 MGHRA and CDR2 YSYEKL come from the germline V gene. CDR3 loop: CASSPPLAYYNEQFF. CDR3 bases: TGCGCCAGCAGCCCCCCGCTAGCGTACTACAATGAGCAGTTCTTC.